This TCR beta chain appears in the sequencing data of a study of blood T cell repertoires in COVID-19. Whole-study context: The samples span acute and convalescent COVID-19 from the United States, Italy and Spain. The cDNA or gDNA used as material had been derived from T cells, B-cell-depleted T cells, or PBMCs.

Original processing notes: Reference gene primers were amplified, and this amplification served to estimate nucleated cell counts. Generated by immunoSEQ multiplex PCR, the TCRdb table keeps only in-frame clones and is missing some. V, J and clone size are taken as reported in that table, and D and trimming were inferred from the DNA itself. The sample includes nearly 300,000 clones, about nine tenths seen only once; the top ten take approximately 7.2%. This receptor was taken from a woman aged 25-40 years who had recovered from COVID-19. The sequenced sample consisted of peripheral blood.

The CDR3 reads CASSLRQGRNQPQHF. CDR3 nucleotides: TGTGCCAGCAGTTTACGACAGGGTCGCAATCAGCCCCAGCATTTT. The V call is TRBV28, the J call TRBJ1-5; 7 bases are a match to TRBD1. The CDR3 totals 15 residues. Germline CDR1 and CDR2: MDHEN and SYDVKM. V trimming: 2 bases; J trimming: 2 bases; junction bases outside the gene matches: 3.